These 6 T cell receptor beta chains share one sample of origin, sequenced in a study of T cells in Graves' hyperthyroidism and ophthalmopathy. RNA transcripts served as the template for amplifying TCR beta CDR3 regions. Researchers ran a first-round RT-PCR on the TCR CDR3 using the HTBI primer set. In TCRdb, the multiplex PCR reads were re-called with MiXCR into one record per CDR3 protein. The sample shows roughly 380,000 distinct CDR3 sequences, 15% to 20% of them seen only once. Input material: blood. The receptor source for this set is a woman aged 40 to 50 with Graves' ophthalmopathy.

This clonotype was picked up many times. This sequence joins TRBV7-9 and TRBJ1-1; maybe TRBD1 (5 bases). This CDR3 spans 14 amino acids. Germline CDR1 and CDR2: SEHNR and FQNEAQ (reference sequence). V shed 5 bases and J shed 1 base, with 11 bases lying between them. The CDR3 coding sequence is TGTGCCAGCAGCCAAAGAGGACAGAACACTGAAGCTTTCTTT. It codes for CASSQRGQNTEAFF.

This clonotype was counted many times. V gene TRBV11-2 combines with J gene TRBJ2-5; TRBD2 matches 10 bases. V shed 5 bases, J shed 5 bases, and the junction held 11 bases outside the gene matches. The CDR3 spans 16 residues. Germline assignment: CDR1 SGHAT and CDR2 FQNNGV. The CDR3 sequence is CASSGALAGEMETQYF. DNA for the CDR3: TGTGCCAGCAGCGGGGCCCTAGCGGGGGAAATGGAGACCCAGTACTTC.

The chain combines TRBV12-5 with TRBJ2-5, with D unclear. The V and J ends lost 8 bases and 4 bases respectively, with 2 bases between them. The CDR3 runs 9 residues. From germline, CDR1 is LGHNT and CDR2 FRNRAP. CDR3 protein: CASIETQYF. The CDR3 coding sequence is TGTGCTAGTATAGAGACCCAGTACTTC. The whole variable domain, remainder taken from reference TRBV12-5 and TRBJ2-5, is DARVTQTPRHKVTEMGQEVTMRCQPILGHNTVFWYRQTMMQGLELLAYFRNRAPLDDSGMPKDRFSAEMPDATLATLKIQPSEPRDSAVYFCASIETQYFGPGTRLLVL.

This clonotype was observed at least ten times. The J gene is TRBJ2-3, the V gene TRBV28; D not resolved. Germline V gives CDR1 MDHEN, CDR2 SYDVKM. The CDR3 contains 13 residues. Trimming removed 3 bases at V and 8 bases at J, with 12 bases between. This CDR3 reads CASSLVGRGTQYF. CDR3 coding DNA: TGTGCCAGCAGTTTGGTAGGCCGCGGTACGCAGTATTTT.

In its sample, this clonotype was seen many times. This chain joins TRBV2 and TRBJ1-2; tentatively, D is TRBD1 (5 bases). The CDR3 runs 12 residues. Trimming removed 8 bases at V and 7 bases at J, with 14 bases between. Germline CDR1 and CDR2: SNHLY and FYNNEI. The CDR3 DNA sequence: TGTGCCAGCGAGTCGGGGGGGGGTGGCTACACCTTC. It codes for CASESGGGGYTF.

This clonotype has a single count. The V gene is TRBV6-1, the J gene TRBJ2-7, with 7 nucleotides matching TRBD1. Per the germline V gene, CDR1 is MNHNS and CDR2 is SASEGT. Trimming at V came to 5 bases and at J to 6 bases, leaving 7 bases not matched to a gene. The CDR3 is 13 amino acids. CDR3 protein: CASSRERQGEQYF. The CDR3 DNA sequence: TGTGCCAGCAGTCGAGAAAGACAGGGCGAGCAGTACTTC.